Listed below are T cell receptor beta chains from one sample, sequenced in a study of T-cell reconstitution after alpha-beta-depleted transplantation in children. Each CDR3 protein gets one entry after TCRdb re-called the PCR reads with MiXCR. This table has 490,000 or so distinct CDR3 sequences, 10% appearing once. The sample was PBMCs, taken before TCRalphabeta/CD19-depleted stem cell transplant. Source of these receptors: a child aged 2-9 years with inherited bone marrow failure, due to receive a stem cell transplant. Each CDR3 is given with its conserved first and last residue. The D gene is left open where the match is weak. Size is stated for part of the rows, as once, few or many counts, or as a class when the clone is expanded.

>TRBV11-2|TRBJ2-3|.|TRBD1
CASSFGAGGRDTQYF
TGTGCCAGCAGCTTTGGGGCAGGGGGAAGAGATACGCAGTATTTT
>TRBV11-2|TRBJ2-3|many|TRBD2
CASSPVAGGPTDTQYF
TGTGCCAGCAGCCCCGTAGCGGGAGGGCCCACAGATACGCAGTATTTT
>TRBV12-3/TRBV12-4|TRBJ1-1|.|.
CASIGGWYTEAFF
TGTGCCAGCATTGGGGGGTGGTACACTGAAGCTTTCTTT
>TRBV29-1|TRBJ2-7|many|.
CSVGDIAPYEQYF
TGCAGCGTTGGGGACATAGCACCCTACGAGCAGTACTTC
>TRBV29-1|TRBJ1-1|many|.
CSVNPNTEAFF
TGCAGCGTTAACCCGAACACTGAAGCTTTCTTT
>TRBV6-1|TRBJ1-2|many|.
CASSESKGNYGYTF
TGTGCCAGCAGTGAGTCTAAAGGGAACTATGGCTACACCTTC
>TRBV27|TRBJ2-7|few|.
CASSLSESAEQYF
TGTGCCAGCAGTTTATCAGAATCCGCCGAGCAGTACTTC
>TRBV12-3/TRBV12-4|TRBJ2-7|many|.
CASSRSSAGYTYEQYF
TGTGCCAGCAGTCGCTCTTCGGCGGGTTACACCTACGAGCAGTACTTC
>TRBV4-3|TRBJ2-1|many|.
CASSQGLSNEQFF
TGCGCCAGCAGCCAAGGATTAAGCAATGAGCAGTTCTTC
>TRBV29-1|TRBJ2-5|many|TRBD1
CSVQTGDETQYF
TGCAGCGTGCAGACAGGGGACGAGACCCAGTACTTC
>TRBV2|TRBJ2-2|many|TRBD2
CASGREGNTGELFF
TGTGCCAGCGGCCGGGAGGGGAACACCGGGGAGCTGTTTTTT
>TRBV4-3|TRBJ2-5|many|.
CASSQDRGGSRRAQYF
TGCGCCAGCAGCCAAGATCGAGGGGGTTCCAGGAGGGCCCAGTACTTC
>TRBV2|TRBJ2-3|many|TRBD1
CASTGQGSTDTQYF
TGTGCCAGCACGGGACAGGGGAGCACAGATACGCAGTATTTT
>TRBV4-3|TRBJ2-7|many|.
CASSQHGETYEQYF
TGCGCCAGCAGCCAACACGGTGAGACCTACGAGCAGTACTTC
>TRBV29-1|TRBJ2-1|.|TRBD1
CSVDGQVRTNEQFF
TGCAGCGTTGACGGACAGGTCAGGACCAATGAGCAGTTCTTC
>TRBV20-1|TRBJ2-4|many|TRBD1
CSPGTGLNIQYF
TGCAGTCCCGGGACAGGGCTAAACATTCAGTACTTC
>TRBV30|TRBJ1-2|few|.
CAWTPGPLGYTF
TGTGCCTGGACTCCGGGACCACTCGGCTACACCTTC
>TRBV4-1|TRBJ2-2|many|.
CASSQVRQNTGELFF
TGCGCCAGCAGCCAAGTTCGCCAGAACACCGGGGAGCTGTTTTTT
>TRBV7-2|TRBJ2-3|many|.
CASSNFDTQYF
TGTGCCAGCAGCAATTTTGATACGCAGTATTTT
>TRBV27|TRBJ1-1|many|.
CASILAEAFF
TGTGCCAGCATCTTGGCTGAAGCTTTCTTT
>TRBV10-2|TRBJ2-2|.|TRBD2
CASKQFAGGLGTGELFF
TGCGCCAGCAAACAATTTGCGGGAGGGCTGGGTACCGGGGAGCTGTTTTTT
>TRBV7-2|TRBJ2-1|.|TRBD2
CASVASGSYNEQFF
TGTGCCAGTGTGGCTAGCGGCTCCTACAATGAGCAGTTCTTC
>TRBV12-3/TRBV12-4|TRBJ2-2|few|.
CASKTAAGARNTGELFF
TGTGCCAGCAAGACGGCGGCGGGGGCTAGAAACACCGGGGAGCTGTTTTTT
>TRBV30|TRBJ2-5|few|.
CAWSVQEGAETQYF
TGTGCCTGGAGTGTACAGGAGGGGGCAGAGACCCAGTACTTC
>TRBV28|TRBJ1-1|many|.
CASSLGGEGTEAFF
TGTGCCAGCAGTTTGGGGGGCGAGGGCACTGAAGCTTTCTTT